Reported below is one T cell receptor beta chain. PCR employed 60 Vbeta and 13 Jbeta primers. Produced via immunoSEQ multiplex PCR; TCRdb's table is partial and in-frame only. This repertoire shows roughly 120,000 clones, 74% found once; its top ten account for around 4%. This sample was taken from a study of cytomegalovirus exposure and HLA in healthy donors. Study background: In an earlier analysis, some 110 million unique TCR beta sequences were found from some 200 million T cells.

This CDR3 is 15 amino acids long. Trimming cost V 3 bases and J 4 bases; bases outside gene matches: 9. The germline CDR1 and CDR2 sequences are SGHRS and YFSETQ. The TCR originated in a woman aged 50 to 60 in good health and CMV-seropositive. The V and J genes are TRBV5-1 and TRBJ1-2, with TRBD1 identical over 7 bases. Sequencing used PBMCs. CDR3 residues: CASSSQGEFVYGYTF. CDR3 nucleotide sequence: TGCGCCAGCAGCTCGCAGGGGGAGTTTGTCTATGGCTACACCTTC.